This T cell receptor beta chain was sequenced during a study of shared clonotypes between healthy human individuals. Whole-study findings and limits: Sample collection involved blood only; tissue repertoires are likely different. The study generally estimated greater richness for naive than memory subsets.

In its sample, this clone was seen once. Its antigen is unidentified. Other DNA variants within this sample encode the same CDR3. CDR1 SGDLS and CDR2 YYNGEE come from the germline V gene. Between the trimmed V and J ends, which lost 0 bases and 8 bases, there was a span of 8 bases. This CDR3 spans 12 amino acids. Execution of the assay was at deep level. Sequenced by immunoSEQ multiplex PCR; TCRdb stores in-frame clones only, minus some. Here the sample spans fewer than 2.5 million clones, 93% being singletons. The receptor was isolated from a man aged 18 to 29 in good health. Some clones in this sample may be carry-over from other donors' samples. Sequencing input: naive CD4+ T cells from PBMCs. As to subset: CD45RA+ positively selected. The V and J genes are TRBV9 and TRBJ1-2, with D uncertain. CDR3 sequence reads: CASSVAGEGYTF. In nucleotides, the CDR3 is TGTGCCAGCAGCGTAGCCGGGGAAGGCTACACCTTC.